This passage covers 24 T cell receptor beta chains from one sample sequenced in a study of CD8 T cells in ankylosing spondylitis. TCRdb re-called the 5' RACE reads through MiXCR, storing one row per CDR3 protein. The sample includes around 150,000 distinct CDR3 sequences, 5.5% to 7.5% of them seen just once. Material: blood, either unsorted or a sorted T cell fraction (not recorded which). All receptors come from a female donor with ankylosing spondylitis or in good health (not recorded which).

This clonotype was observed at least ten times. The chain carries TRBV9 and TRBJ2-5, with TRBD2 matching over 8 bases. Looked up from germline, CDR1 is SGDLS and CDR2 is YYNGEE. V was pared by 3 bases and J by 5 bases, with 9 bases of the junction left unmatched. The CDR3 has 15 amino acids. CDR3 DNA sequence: TGTGCCAGCAGCGAAGCGGGGGCCAAAGGGGAGACCCAGTACTTC. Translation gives CASSEAGAKGETQYF.

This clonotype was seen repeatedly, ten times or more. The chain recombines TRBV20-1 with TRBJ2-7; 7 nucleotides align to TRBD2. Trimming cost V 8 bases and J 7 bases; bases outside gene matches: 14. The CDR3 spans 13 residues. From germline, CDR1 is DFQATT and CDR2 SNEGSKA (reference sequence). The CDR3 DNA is TGCAGTAGACCGGGGGGAACTACGAGGGAGCAGTACTTC. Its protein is CSRPGGTTREQYF.

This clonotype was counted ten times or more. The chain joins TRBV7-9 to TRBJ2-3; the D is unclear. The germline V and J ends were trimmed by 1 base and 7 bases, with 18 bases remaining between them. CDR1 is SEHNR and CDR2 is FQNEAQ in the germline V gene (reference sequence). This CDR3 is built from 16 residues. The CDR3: CASSLEQRSPPHTQYF. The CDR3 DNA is TGTGCCAGCAGCTTAGAACAGAGAAGCCCCCCCCATACGCAGTATTTT.

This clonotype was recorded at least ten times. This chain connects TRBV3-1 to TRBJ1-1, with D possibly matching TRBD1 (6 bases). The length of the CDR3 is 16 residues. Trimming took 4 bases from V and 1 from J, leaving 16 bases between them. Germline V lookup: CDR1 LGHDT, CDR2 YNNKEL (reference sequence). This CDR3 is CASSPIADRPNTEAFF. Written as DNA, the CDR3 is TGTGCCAGCAGCCCTATAGCCGACAGGCCGAACACTGAAGCTTTCTTT.

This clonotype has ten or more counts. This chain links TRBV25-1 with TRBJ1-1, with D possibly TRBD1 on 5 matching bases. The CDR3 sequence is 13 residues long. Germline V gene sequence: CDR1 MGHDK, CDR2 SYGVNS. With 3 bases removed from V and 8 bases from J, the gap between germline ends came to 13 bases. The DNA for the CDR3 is TGTGCCAGCAGTGATGGGGGGGACCTAGAAGCTTTCTTT. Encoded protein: CASSDGGDLEAFF. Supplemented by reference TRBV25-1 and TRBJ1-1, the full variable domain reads EADIYQTPRYLVIGTGKKITLECSQTMGHDKMYWYQQDPGMELHLIHYSYGVNSTEKGDLSSESTVSRIRTEHFPLTLESARPSHTSQYLCASSDGGDLEAFFGQGTRLTVV.

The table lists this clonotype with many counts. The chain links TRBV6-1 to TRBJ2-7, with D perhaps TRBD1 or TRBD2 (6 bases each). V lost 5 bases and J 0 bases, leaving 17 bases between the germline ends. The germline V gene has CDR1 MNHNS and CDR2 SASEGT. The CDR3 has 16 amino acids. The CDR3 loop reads CASSRGDALSSYEQYF. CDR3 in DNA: TGTGCCAGCAGTAGGGGGGACGCCTTAAGCTCCTACGAGCAGTACTTC.

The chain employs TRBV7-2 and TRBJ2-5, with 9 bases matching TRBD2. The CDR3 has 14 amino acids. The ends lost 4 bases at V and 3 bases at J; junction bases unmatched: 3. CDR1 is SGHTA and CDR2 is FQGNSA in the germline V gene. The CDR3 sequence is CASSSRGGKETQYF. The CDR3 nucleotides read TGTGCCAGCAGCTCGCGGGGGGGGAAAGAGACCCAGTACTTC.

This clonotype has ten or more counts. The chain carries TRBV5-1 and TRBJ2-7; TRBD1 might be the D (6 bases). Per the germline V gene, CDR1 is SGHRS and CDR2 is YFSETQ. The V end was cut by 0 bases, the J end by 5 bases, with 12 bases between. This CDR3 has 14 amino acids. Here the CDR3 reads CASSLDGQGNEQYF. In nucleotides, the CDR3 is TGCGCCAGCAGCTTGGATGGTCAGGGGAACGAGCAGTACTTC.

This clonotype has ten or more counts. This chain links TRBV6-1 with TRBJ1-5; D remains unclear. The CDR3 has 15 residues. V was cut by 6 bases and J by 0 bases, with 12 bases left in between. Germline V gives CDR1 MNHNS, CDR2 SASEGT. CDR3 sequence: CASRSTGNSNQPQHF. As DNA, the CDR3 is TGTGCCAGCAGGTCGACTGGAAATAGCAATCAGCCCCAGCATTTT.

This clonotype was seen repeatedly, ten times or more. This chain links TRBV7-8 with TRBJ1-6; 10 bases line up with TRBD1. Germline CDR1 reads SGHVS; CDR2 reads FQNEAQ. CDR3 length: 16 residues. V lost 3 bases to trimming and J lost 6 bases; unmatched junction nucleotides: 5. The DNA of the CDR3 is TGTGCCAGCAGCTTGGGACAGGGGATAATTAATTCACCCCTCCACTTT. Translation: CASSLGQGIINSPLHF.

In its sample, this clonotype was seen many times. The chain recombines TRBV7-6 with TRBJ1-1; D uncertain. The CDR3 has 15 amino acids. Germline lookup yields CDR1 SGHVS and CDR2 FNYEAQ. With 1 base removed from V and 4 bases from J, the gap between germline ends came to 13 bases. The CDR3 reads CASSLEPGAGTEAFF. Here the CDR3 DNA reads TGTGCCAGCAGCTTAGAACCGGGCGCTGGCACTGAAGCTTTCTTT. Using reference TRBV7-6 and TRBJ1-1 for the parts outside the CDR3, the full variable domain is GAGVSQSPRYKVTKRGQDVALRCDPISGHVSLYWYRQALGQGPEFLTYFNYEAQQDKSGLPNDRFSAERPEGSISTLTIQRTEQRDSAMYRCASSLEPGAGTEAFFGQGTRLTVV.

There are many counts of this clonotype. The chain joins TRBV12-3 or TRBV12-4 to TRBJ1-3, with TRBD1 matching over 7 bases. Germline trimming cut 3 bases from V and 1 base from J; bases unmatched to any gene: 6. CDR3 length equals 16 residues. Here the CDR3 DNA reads TGTGCCAGCAGTTTGTTGGCAGGGGGTTCTGGAAACACCATATATTTT. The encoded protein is CASSLLAGGSGNTIYF.

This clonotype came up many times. This chain's CDR3 is CASSQRMSTDTQYF. DNA of the CDR3: TGTGCCAGCAGCCAACGAATGAGTACAGATACGCAGTATTTT. This sequence joins TRBV14 and TRBJ2-3; D is uncertain. The CDR3 extends over 14 amino acids. Germline CDR1 SGHDN, CDR2 FVKESK. Between the trimmed V and J ends, which lost 2 bases and 3 bases, there was a span of 9 bases.

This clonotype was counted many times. CDR3 protein: CASSLGQISSNEQFF. DNA for the CDR3: TGCGCCAGCAGCTTGGGACAGATTTCATCCAATGAGCAGTTCTTC. V usage is TRBV5-1 and J usage is TRBJ2-1, with a tentative D call TRBD1 (5 bases). Trimming left V 0 bases short and J 6 bases short, with 13 bases between. CDR1 and CDR2 from the germline V gene are SGHRS and YFSETQ. The CDR3 contains 15 residues.

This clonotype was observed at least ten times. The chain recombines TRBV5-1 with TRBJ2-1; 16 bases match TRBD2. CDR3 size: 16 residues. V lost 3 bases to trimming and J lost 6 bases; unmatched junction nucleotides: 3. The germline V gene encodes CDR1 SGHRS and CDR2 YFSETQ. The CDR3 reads CASSSGLAGGPNEQFF. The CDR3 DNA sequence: TGCGCCAGCAGCTCGGGACTAGCGGGGGGGCCCAATGAGCAGTTCTTC.

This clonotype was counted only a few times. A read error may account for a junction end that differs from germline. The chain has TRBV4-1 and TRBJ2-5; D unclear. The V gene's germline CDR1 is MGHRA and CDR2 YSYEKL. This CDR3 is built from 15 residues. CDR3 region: CASTQVRAPQETQYF. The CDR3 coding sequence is TGCGCCAGCACCCAAGTTAGGGCTCCCCAAGAGACCCAGTACTTC.

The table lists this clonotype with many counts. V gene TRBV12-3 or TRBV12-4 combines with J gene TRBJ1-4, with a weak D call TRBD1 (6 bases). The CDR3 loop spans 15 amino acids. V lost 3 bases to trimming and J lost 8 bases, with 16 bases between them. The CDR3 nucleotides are TGTGCCAGCAGTTTCTCCTCGGGGGCAGGGGAAAAACTGTTTTTT. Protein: CASSFSSGAGEKLFF.

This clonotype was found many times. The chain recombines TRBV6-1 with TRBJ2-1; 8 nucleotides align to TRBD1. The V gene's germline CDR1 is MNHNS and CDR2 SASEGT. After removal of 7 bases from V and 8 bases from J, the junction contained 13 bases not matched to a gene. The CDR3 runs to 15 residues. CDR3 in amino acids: CASTKGQGAVYEQFF. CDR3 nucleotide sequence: TGTGCCAGCACCAAGGGGCAGGGGGCGGTCTATGAGCAGTTCTTC.

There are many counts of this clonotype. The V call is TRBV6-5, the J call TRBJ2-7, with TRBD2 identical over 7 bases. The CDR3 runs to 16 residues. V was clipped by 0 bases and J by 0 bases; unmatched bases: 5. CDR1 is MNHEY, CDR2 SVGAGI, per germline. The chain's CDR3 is CASSYSGGGVSYEQYF. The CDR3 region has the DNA TGTGCCAGCAGTTACTCGGGTGGGGGGGTCTCCTACGAGCAGTACTTC.

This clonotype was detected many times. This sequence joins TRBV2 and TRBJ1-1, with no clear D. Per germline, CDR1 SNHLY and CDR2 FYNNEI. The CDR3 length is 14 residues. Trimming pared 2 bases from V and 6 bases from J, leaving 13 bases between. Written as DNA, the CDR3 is TGTGCCAGCAGTGAAATTGCGTCCCGGGCTGAAGCTTTCTTT. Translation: CASSEIASRAEAFF.

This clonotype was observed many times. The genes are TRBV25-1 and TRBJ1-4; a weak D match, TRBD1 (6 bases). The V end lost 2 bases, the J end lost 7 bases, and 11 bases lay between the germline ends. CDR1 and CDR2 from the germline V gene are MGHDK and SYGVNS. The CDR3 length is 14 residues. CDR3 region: CASSETRGAEKLFF. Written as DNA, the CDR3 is TGTGCCAGCAGTGAAACAAGGGGGGCTGAAAAACTGTTTTTT.

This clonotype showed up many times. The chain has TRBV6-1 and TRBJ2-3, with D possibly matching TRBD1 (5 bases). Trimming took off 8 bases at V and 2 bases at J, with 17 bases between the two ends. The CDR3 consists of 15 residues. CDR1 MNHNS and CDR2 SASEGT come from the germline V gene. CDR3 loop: CASGPTGAHTDTQYF. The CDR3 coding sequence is TGTGCCAGCGGCCCCACTGGGGCCCACACAGATACGCAGTATTTT.

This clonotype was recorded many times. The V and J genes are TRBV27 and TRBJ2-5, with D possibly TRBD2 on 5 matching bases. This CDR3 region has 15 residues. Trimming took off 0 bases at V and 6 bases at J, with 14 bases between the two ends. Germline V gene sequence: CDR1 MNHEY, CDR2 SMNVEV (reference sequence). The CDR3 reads CASSLSWVAQQTQYF. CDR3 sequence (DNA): TGTGCCAGCAGTTTATCTTGGGTAGCGCAACAGACCCAGTACTTC.

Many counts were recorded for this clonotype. CDR3 bases: TGTGCCAGCAGTTCGGGGACTGGAAATAATTCACCCCTCCACTTT. Translation: CASSSGTGNNSPLHF. This sequence joins TRBV12-3 or TRBV12-4 and TRBJ1-6; a possible D gene is TRBD1 (5 bases). CDR3 length: 15 residues. The V and J ends lost 4 bases and 5 bases respectively, with 12 bases between them.